The 27 T cell receptor beta chains listed next were all sequenced from one sample in a study of shared clonotypes between healthy human individuals. Repertoires were generated with immunoSEQ multiplex PCR, while TCRdb's copy carries only in-frame clones and drops some. Seen here are over a million clones, roughly 96% observed once, and the top ten hold 1% to 1.5%. Sequences were obtained from naive CD4+ T cells sorted from blood. Indicated subset: CD45RA+ positively selected. The receptor set was obtained from a man aged 30-40 years in good health.

The chain has TRBV28 and TRBJ1-5; D gene uncertain. The CDR3 has 15 amino acids. V gave up 5 bases and J gave up 0 bases, with 11 bases separating them. Germline lookup yields CDR1 MDHEN and CDR2 SYDVKM. The CDR3, as DNA: TGTGCCAGCAGTCTTCGGACCGATAGCAATCAGCCCCAGCATTTT. Translating gives CASSLRTDSNQPQHF.

This clone was found a few times. This chain connects TRBV10-2 to TRBJ1-2; D perhaps matches TRBD1 (5 bases). Germline CDR1 is WSHSY and CDR2 is SAAADI. The CDR3 spans 12 residues. Trimming shortened V by 1 base and J by 6 bases, and 6 bases separated the two germline ends. The CDR3 DNA reads as TGCGCCAGCAGTGAGTGGGGGGATGGCTACACCTTC. It specifies CASSEWGDGYTF.

This clone is a singleton in its sample. J is TRBJ2-2 and V is TRBV18, with TRBD2 matching 10 bases. V gave up 2 bases and J gave up 4 bases; unmatched junction bases: 1. The CDR3 contains 15 residues. Germline lookup yields CDR1 KGHSH and CDR2 LQKENI. The CDR3 DNA is TGTGCCAGCTCACCAAGACTAGCGGGCACCGGGGAGCTGTTTTTT. The encoded protein is CASSPRLAGTGELFF.

This clone appeared a few times. V and J are TRBV18 and TRBJ1-5, with D tentatively TRBD1 (5 bases). Trimming shortened V by 3 bases and J by 6 bases, and 12 bases separated the two germline ends. Per germline, CDR1 KGHSH and CDR2 LQKENI. The CDR3 is 14 residues long. Here the CDR3 DNA reads TGTGCCAGCTCACCCGACAGTGGTTCTCAGCCCCAGCATTTT. Translating it yields CASSPDSGSQPQHF. The full variable domain, its missing parts supplied by reference TRBV18 and TRBJ1-5, is NAGVMQNPRHLVRRRGQEARLRCSPMKGHSHVYWYRQLPEEGLKFMVYLQKENIIDESGMPKERFSAEFPKEGPSILRIQQVVRGDSAAYFCASSPDSGSQPQHFGDGTRLSIL.

The chain employs TRBV19 and TRBJ2-5; unclear D gene. The CDR3 has 20 residues. From germline, CDR1 is LNHDA and CDR2 SQIVND (reference sequence). Trimming left V 7 bases short and J 0 bases short, with 30 bases between. CDR3 nucleotides: TGTGCCAGTACCAAGCGATGGCCTACGATAGCTTCTGGCGACCAAGAGACCCAGTACTTC. Its translation is CASTKRWPTIASGDQETQYF.

The CDR3 nucleotides are TGTGCCAGCAGTCTCCCGAGACAGGGGGCGCGTCTGGGGGATGAGCAGTTCTTC. Translated, it gives CASSLPRQGARLGDEQFF. This sequence joins TRBV11-2 and TRBJ2-1; 10 bases agree with TRBD1. In germline, CDR1 is SGHAT, CDR2 FQNNGV. The CDR3 contains 18 residues. The V segment lost 6 bases and the J segment 8 bases; nucleotides outside the gene matches: 19.

CDR3 protein: CASRNGNPGNQPQHF. In DNA form, the CDR3 reads TGTGCCAGCAGAAATGGGAACCCGGGCAATCAGCCCCAGCATTTT. This chain uses TRBV6-1 with TRBJ1-5; D gene unclear. Germline values: CDR1 MNHNS, CDR2 SASEGT. The V gene lost 6 bases and the J gene lost 2 bases, with 14 bases spanning the gap. This CDR3 is 15 amino acids long.

The chain carries TRBV9 and TRBJ1-1; 9 bases fit TRBD1. The CDR3 spans 18 residues. J gave up 0 bases and V 2 bases, and 11 bases lay outside the gene matches. CDR1 SGDLS and CDR2 YYNGEE come from the germline V gene. CDR3 nucleotides: TGTGCCAGCAGCGTGGGAGTACAGGGGGCCCCCATGAACACTGAAGCTTTCTTT. As protein: CASSVGVQGAPMNTEAFF. Full variable domain (rest looked up from reference TRBV9 and TRBJ1-1): DSGVTQTPKHLITATGQRVTLRCSPRSGDLSVYWYQQSLDQGLQFLIQYYNGEERAKGNILERFSAQQFPDLHSELNLSSLELGDSALYFCASSVGVQGAPMNTEAFFGQGTRLTVV.

Comments on this clone: The same CDR3 can be traced to other DNA sequences in this sample. V is TRBV19 and J is TRBJ1-5; D remains ambiguous. Germline values: CDR1 LNHDA, CDR2 SQIVND (reference sequence). Trimming took 8 bases from V and 7 from J, leaving 3 bases between them. The CDR3 runs to 9 residues. CDR3 residues: CASGQPQHF. The CDR3 coding sequence is TGTGCCAGTGGACAGCCCCAGCATTTT.

The V and J genes are TRBV25-1 and TRBJ1-4; possibly TRBD1 for D (6 bases). The CDR3 totals 17 residues. V lost 4 bases, J lost 4 bases, and 19 bases lay in between. Per germline, CDR1 MGHDK and CDR2 SYGVNS. The CDR3 DNA is TGTGCCAGCAGTGTAATCAGCCGGGACAAGGATAATGAAAAACTGTTTTTT. Its protein product is CASSVISRDKDNEKLFF.

The V call is TRBV2, the J call TRBJ1-3; D uncertain. This CDR3 region has 13 residues. Trimming removed 7 bases at V and 0 bases at J, with 7 bases between. Germline V gene lookup returns CDR1 SNHLY and CDR2 FYNNEI. This CDR3 is CASKADSGNTIYF. The CDR3 DNA sequence: TGTGCCAGCAAGGCAGACTCTGGAAACACCATATATTTT.

A word on this clone: In the same sample, other DNA sequences code for this CDR3. The rearrangement links TRBV5-1 to TRBJ2-1; D possibly corresponds to TRBD1 (6 bases). The V gene's germline CDR1 is SGHRS and CDR2 YFSETQ. Trimming cost V 2 bases and J 4 bases, with 7 bases left between them. This CDR3 spans 13 amino acids. CDR3 amino acids: CASSLQGYNEQFF. CDR3 nucleotides: TGCGCCAGCAGCTTACAGGGATACAATGAGCAGTTCTTC.

In DNA form, the CDR3 reads TGTGCCAGCAGACGGGGAGTCGGGATCTACTATGGCTACACCTTC. This gives the protein CASRRGVGIYYGYTF. This chain joins TRBV6-5 and TRBJ1-2; D is unclear. Per germline, CDR1 MNHEY and CDR2 SVGAGI. This CDR3 spans 15 amino acids. With 6 bases removed from V and 3 bases from J, the gap between germline ends came to 17 bases.

The V gene is TRBV27, the J gene TRBJ2-7, with D hard to call. The CDR3 spans 15 residues. Germline V gene sequence: CDR1 MNHEY, CDR2 SMNVEV (reference sequence). The V end lost 3 bases, the J end lost 4 bases, and 16 bases lay between the germline ends. The CDR3 loop is CASSFFWRLCYEQYF. CDR3 sequence (DNA): TGTGCCAGCAGTTTCTTTTGGAGACTCTGTTACGAGCAGTACTTC.

This rearrangement joins TRBV18 to TRBJ1-4; 7 positions match TRBD1. V was pared by 3 bases and J by 6 bases, with 7 bases of the junction left unmatched. Looked up from germline, CDR1 is KGHSH and CDR2 is LQKENI. The CDR3 runs to 15 residues. The CDR3 sequence: CASSPGQASHEKLFF. In nucleotides, the CDR3 is TGTGCCAGCTCACCCGGACAGGCTTCCCATGAAAAACTGTTTTTT.

This chain uses TRBV5-1 with TRBJ2-7; D possibly matches TRBD1 or TRBD2 (5 bases each). Trimming took 0 bases from V and 1 from J, leaving 17 bases between them. The CDR3 sequence is 17 residues long. Germline-derived CDR1 and CDR2 are SGHRS and YFSETQ. CDR3 nucleotides: TGCGCCAGCAGCTTGGCCGAGGGGTCCCCAACATCCTACGAGCAGTACTTC. It specifies CASSLAEGSPTSYEQYF.

The V gene is TRBV7-3, the J gene TRBJ2-1, with 7 bases lining up with TRBD1. Germline V gene sequence: CDR1 SGHTA, CDR2 FQGTGA. The CDR3 loop spans 16 amino acids. Germline trimming cut 2 bases from V and 4 bases from J; bases unmatched to any gene: 8. CDR3 in amino acids: CASSLGLGTVYNEQFF. Written as DNA, the CDR3 is TGTGCCAGCAGCTTAGGTCTAGGGACAGTGTACAATGAGCAGTTCTTC.

V gene TRBV18 combines with J gene TRBJ2-1, with D hard to call. The germline V gene encodes CDR1 KGHSH and CDR2 LQKENI. The V end was cut by 6 bases, the J end by 4 bases, with 13 bases between. This CDR3 contains 14 residues. Here the CDR3 reads CASSSTRSYNEQFF. The CDR3 DNA reads TGTGCCAGCTCCAGTACCAGGAGTTACAATGAGCAGTTCTTC.

The rearrangement links TRBV6-4 to TRBJ2-5; 10 positions match TRBD2. J gave up 5 bases and V 5 bases, and 5 bases lay outside the gene matches. Germline-derived CDR1 and CDR2 are MRHNA and SNTAGT. This CDR3 has 14 amino acids. The CDR3 sequence is CASSRTSGLETQYF. Written as DNA, the CDR3 is TGTGCCAGCAGTCGGACTAGCGGCTTGGAGACCCAGTACTTC.

Regarding this clone: In the same sample, other DNA sequences code for this CDR3. CDR3 DNA sequence: TGTGCCAGCAGTACTAGCCCCTCCTACAATGAGCAGTTCTTC. Translating gives CASSTSPSYNEQFF. V usage is TRBV28 and J usage is TRBJ2-1, with D tentatively TRBD2 (6 bases). V was clipped by 5 bases and J by 0 bases, with 8 bases between them. CDR3 length equals 14 residues. The germline CDR1 and CDR2 sequences are MDHEN and SYDVKM.

This clone was recorded only once. J is TRBJ2-7 and V is TRBV19; 9 bases map to TRBD1. With V trimmed by 1 base and J by 3 bases, 4 bases remained unmatched. The germline V gene has CDR1 LNHDA and CDR2 SQIVND (reference sequence). The CDR3 has 15 amino acids. CDR3 amino acids: CASSIGTGVFYEQYF. CDR3 coding DNA: TGTGCCAGTAGTATAGGGACAGGGGTTTTCTACGAGCAGTACTTC.

The V call is TRBV28, the J call TRBJ2-7; 8 positions agree with TRBD1. The trim removed 1 base at V and 4 bases at J, leaving 6 bases unmatched. Germline CDR1 MDHEN, CDR2 SYDVKM. This CDR3 spans 15 amino acids. The DNA for the CDR3 is TGTGCCAGCAGTTTATTGGCAGGGGGCGGGTACGAGCAGTACTTC. Protein product: CASSLLAGGGYEQYF.

CDR3 residues: CASGPGGYEQYF. CDR3 coding DNA: TGTGCCAGCGGTCCCGGGGGCTACGAGCAGTACTTC. The genes are TRBV11-2 and TRBJ2-7, with a possible D match to TRBD2 (6 bases). Germline CDR1 is SGHAT and CDR2 is FQNNGV. This CDR3 spans 12 amino acids. The ends were cut back, 8 bases at V and 3 bases at J, with 11 bases in the middle.

The chain combines TRBV9 with TRBJ1-2, with D possibly being TRBD1 (6 bases). CDR1 is SGDLS, CDR2 YYNGEE, per germline. The CDR3 totals 15 residues. Trimming took 4 bases from V and 4 from J, leaving 17 bases between them. CDR3: CASSPLGGRGYGYTF. DNA for the CDR3: TGTGCCAGCAGCCCCCTTGGGGGGCGCGGCTATGGCTACACCTTC.

The chain combines TRBV4-3 with TRBJ2-2, with no clear D. V was shortened by 0 bases and J by 4 bases, with 9 bases between the two germline ends. The CDR3 extends over 15 amino acids. Germline CDR1 and CDR2: LGHNA and YSLEER. CDR3 bases: TGCGCCAGCAGCCAAGATCCCAGAACCACCGGGGAGCTGTTTTTT. This sequence encodes CASSQDPRTTGELFF.

The rearrangement joins TRBV6-5 to TRBJ2-1; TRBD1 agrees at 7 bases. This CDR3 has 13 amino acids. The V gene's germline CDR1 is MNHEY and CDR2 SVGAGI. The junction had 6 bases not matched to a gene; V was cut back by 6 bases and J by 7 bases. CDR3 DNA sequence: TGTGCCAGCAGAACCCCAGGGGGTAATGAGCAGTTCTTC. It yields the protein CASRTPGGNEQFF.

The chain employs TRBV19 and TRBJ2-2; D is unresolved. The length of the CDR3 is 16 residues. V was shortened by 5 bases and J by 5 bases, with 18 bases between the two germline ends. The germline gives CDR1 LNHDA, CDR2 SQIVND (reference sequence). CDR3: CASSLEVTVRTGELFF. CDR3 coding DNA: TGTGCCAGTAGTCTCGAGGTAACAGTGAGGACCGGGGAGCTGTTTTTT.